The sequence of this TCR beta chain was determined in a study of T cell repertoires in ileal Crohn's disease. TCRdb keeps only in-frame clones here, not all; method: immunoSEQ multiplex PCR. The sample includes about 5,400 clones, roughly 66% of them seen just once. The CDR3 length is 15 residues. Unmatched junction bases numbered 9, after V lost 5 bases and J lost 3 bases. Germline V gene sequence: CDR1 SGHVT, CDR2 SQSDAQ. Time point indicated: neoterminal ileum biopsy at postoperative endoscopy, about 6 months after surgery. This chain joins TRBV7-4 and TRBJ1-1; 7 positions match TRBD1. The source of this sequence is an adult with Crohn's disease. Source material: ileal tissue. The CDR3 loop is CASSPRQGRDTEAFF. The CDR3 DNA follows: TGTGCCAGCAGCCCCAGACAGGGAAGAGACACTGAAGCTTTCTTT.